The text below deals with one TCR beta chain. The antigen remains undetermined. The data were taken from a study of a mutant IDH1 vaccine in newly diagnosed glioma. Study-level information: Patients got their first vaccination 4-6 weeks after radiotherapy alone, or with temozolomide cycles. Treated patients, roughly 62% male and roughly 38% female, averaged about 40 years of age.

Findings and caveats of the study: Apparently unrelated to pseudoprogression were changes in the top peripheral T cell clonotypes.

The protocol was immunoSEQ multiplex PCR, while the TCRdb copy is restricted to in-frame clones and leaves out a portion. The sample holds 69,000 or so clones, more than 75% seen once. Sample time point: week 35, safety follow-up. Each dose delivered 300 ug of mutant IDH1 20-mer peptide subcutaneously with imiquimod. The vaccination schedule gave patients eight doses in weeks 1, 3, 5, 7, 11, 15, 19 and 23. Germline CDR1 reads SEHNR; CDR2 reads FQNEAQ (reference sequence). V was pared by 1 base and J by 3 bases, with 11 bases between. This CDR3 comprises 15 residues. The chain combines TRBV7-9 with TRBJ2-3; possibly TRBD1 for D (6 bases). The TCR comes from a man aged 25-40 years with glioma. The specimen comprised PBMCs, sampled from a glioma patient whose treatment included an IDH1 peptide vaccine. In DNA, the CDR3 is TGTGCCAGCAGCTTAGTGGGGGCGTTTACAGATACGCAGTATTTT. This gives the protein CASSLVGAFTDTQYF.